This T cell receptor (beta chain) stems from a study of blood T cell repertoires in COVID-19. For the study at large: The United States, Italy and Spain were the sources of the acute and convalescent COVID-19 samples. Sources were T cells, B-cell-depleted T cells, or PBMCs; the material itself was cDNA or gDNA.

Authors' analysis steps: Cell counts per sample came from amplifying reference gene primers. The method was immunoSEQ multiplex PCR; TCRdb's version includes in-frame clones alone and lacks a portion of them. Clone size and V and J calls were adopted from that table, with D and trimming inferred from the DNA. The table records roughly 180,000 clones, roughly 76% of them present only once. Input material: peripheral blood. The clonotype originates from a woman in her 50s with active or convalescent COVID-19.

CDR3 DNA sequence: TGTGCCAGCAGCGCGGGACCAAACAATGAGCAGTTCTTC. Its protein is CASSAGPNNEQFF. The chain has TRBV7-3 and TRBJ2-1, with a tentative D call TRBD2 (6 bases). V was cut by 5 bases and J by 5 bases, with 10 bases left in between. CDR3 length equals 13 residues. Germline loops: CDR1 SGHTA, CDR2 FQGTGA. The variable domain in full, completed from reference TRBV7-3 and TRBJ2-1, reads GAGVSQTPSNKVTEKGKYVELRCDPISGHTALYWYRQSLGQGPEFLIYFQGTGAADDSGLPNDRFFAVRPEGSVSTLKIQRTERGDSAVYLCASSAGPNNEQFFGPGTRLTVL.